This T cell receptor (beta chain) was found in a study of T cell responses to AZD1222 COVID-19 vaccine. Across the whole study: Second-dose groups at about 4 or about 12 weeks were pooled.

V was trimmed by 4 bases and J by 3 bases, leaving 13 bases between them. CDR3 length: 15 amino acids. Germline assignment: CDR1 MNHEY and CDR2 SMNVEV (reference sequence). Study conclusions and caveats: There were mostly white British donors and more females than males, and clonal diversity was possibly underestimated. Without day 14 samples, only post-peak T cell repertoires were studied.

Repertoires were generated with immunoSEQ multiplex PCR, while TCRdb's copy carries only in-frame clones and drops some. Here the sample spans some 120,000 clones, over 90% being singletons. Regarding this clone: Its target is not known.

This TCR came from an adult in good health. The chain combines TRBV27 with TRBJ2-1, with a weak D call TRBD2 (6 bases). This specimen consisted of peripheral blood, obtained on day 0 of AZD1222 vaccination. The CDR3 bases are TGTGCCAGCAGTTCGGGCGGGGCAGGCTACAATGAGCAGTTCTTC. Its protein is CASSSGGAGYNEQFF.